Listed below are T cell receptor beta chains from one sample, sequenced in a study of immune evolution from preneoplasia to lung adenocarcinoma. Only in-frame clones appear in the TCRdb table, and some are missing; sequencing was by immunoSEQ multiplex PCR. Among 25,000 to 30,000 clones, about three quarters were seen once, and the ten largest hold 5% to 7%. The specimen was FFPE invasive lung adenocarcinoma tissue. The receptors stem from a person aged 55 to 75 with invasive lung adenocarcinoma. Some clones in this sample may be carry-over from other donors' samples. The CDR3 runs from the conserved cysteine through the conserved F or W. A D gene is named only where the DNA matches it firmly. Only part of the rows carry a size: once, few, many, or a class if the clone is expanded.

J gene: TRBJ2-6; V gene: TRBV28; D gene: .; clone size: once; CDR3 DNA: TGTGCCAGCAGTTTTTGGGAGCCCTCTGGGGCCAACGTCCTGACTTTC; CDR3 protein: CASSFWEPSGANVLTF
J gene: TRBJ2-1; V gene: TRBV29-1; D gene: .; clone size: .; CDR3 DNA: TGCAGCGTTGACGGAGAAACGGGGAGTACCTACAATGAGCAGTTCTTC; CDR3 protein: CSVDGETGSTYNEQFF
J gene: TRBJ1-1; V gene: TRBV7-9; D gene: TRBD1; clone size: .; CDR3 DNA: TGTGCCAGCAGCTTAGGAGCGGCAGGGGGGGTGGGTACTGAAGCTTTCTTT; CDR3 protein: CASSLGAAGGVGTEAFF
J gene: TRBJ2-7; V gene: TRBV28; D gene: .; clone size: .; CDR3 DNA: TGTGCCAGCAGTTTAATGCCGGGTACGTACGAGCAGTACTTC; CDR3 protein: CASSLMPGTYEQYF
J gene: TRBJ2-5; V gene: TRBV18; D gene: .; clone size: .; CDR3 DNA: TGTGCCAGCTCACCACCTAACGGAGAGACCCAGTACTTC; CDR3 protein: CASSPPNGETQYF
J gene: TRBJ2-7; V gene: TRBV9; D gene: .; clone size: .; CDR3 DNA: TGTGCCAGCAGCGTAGACCATTCCTCCTACGAGCAGTACTTC; CDR3 protein: CASSVDHSSYEQYF
J gene: TRBJ1-2; V gene: TRBV5-1; D gene: .; clone size: .; CDR3 DNA: TGCGCCAGCAGCTTGGTATCAGGACGGGGTGGCTACACCTTC; CDR3 protein: CASSLVSGRGGYTF
J gene: TRBJ2-1; V gene: TRBV28; D gene: .; clone size: once; CDR3 DNA: TGTGCCAGCAGTTTTATGACTTTATTAGGGAGCGGCAATGAGCAGTTCTTC; CDR3 protein: CASSFMTLLGSGNEQFF
J gene: TRBJ2-7; V gene: TRBV15; D gene: TRBD1; clone size: .; CDR3 DNA: TGTGCCACCAGCAGACAGGGGGTCTCCTACGAGCAGTACTTC; CDR3 protein: CATSRQGVSYEQYF
J gene: TRBJ2-3; V gene: TRBV6-6; D gene: TRBD2; clone size: .; CDR3 DNA: TGTGCCAGCAGTTTAGCGGGAGTAGGGGATACGCAGTATTTT; CDR3 protein: CASSLAGVGDTQYF